This T cell receptor (beta chain) was retrieved from a study of blood T cell repertoires in COVID-19. TCRdb's table, derived via immunoSEQ multiplex PCR, lists solely in-frame clones and lacks some. The data show 250,000 or so clones, around 81% seen once. V gave up 0 bases and J gave up 0 bases, with 6 bases separating them. This CDR3 comprises 15 residues. Germline V CDR1 and CDR2: MNHEY, SVGEGT. The chain uses TRBV6-2 or TRBV6-3 and TRBJ2-1; unclear D gene. This sequence was found in a woman in her fifties or sixties with active or convalescent COVID-19. The sequenced material came from peripheral blood. DNA for the CDR3: TGTGCCAGCAGTTACTCAGAGGACTCCTACAATGAGCAGTTCTTC. It codes for CASSYSEDSYNEQFF.